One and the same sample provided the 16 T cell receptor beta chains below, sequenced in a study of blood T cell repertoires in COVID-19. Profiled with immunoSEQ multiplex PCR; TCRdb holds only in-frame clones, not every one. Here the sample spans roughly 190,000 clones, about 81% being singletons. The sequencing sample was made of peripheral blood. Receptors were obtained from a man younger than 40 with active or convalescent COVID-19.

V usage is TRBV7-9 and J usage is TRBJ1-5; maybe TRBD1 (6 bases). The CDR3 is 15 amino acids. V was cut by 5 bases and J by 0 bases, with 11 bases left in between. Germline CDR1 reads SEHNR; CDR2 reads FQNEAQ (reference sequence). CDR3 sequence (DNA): TGTGCCAGCAGCCCAGGGGCGAATAGCAATCAGCCCCAGCATTTT. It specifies CASSPGANSNQPQHF.

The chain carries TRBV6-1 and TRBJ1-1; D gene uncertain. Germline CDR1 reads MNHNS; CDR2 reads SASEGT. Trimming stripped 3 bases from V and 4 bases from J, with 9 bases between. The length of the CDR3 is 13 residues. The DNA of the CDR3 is TGTGCCAGCAGTGAGAGTGGGAGCACTGAAGCTTTCTTT. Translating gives CASSESGSTEAFF.

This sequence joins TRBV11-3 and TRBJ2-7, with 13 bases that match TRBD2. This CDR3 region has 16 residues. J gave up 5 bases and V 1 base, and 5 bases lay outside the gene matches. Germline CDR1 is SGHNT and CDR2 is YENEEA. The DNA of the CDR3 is TGTGCCAGCAGCTTAGGGGGGACTAGCGGGAATAACGAGCAGTACTTC. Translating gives CASSLGGTSGNNEQYF.

The CDR3 spells CASSILRGSTDTQYF. The CDR3 DNA reads as TGTGCCAGTAGTATTCTCCGGGGTAGCACAGATACGCAGTATTTT. This chain joins TRBV19 and TRBJ2-3, with a possible D match to TRBD2 (5 bases). Germline V gives CDR1 LNHDA, CDR2 SQIVND (reference sequence). This CDR3 comprises 15 residues. Trimming stripped 3 bases from V and 0 bases from J, with 10 bases between. Combining the CDR3 with reference TRBV19 and TRBJ2-3 gives the whole variable domain DGGITQSPKYLFRKEGQNVTLSCEQNLNHDAMYWYRQDPGQGLRLIYYSQIVNDFQKGDIAEGYSVSREKKESFPLTVTSAQKNPTAFYLCASSILRGSTDTQYFGPGTRLTVL.

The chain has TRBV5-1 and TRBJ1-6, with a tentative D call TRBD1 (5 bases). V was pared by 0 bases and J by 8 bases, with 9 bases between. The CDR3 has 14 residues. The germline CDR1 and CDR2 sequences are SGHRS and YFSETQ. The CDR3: CASSLEQDHSPLHF. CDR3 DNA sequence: TGCGCCAGCAGCTTGGAACAGGACCATTCACCCCTCCACTTT. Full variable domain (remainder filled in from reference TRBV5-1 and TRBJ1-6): KAGVTQTPRYLIKTRGQQVTLSCSPISGHRSVSWYQQTPGQGLQFLFEYFSETQRNKGNFPGRFSGRQFSNSRSEMNVSTLELGDSALYLCASSLEQDHSPLHFGNGTRLTVT.

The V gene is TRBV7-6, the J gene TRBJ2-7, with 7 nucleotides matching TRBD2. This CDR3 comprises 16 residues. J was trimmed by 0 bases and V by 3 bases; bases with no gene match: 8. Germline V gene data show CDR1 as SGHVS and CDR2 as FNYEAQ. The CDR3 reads CASSLDLADNSYEQYF. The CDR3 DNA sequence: TGTGCCAGCAGCTTGGACCTAGCGGACAACTCCTACGAGCAGTACTTC.

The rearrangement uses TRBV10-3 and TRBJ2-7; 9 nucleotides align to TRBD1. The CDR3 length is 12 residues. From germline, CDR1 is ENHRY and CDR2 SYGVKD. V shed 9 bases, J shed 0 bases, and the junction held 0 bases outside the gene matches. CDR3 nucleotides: TGTGCCATGGGACAGGGCTCCTACGAGCAGTACTTC. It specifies CAMGQGSYEQYF.

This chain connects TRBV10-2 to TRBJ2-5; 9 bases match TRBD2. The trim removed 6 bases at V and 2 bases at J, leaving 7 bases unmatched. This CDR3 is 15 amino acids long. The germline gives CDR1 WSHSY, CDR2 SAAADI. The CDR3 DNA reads TGCGCCAGCAGGCTGACTAGCGGTTATCAAGAGACCCAGTACTTC. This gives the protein CASRLTSGYQETQYF.

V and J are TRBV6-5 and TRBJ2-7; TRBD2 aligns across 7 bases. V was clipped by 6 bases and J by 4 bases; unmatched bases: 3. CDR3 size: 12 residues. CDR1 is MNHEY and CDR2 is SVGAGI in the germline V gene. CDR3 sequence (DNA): TGTGCCAGCAGGGGGGGGTGGTACGAGCAGTACGTC. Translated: CASRGGWYEQYV.

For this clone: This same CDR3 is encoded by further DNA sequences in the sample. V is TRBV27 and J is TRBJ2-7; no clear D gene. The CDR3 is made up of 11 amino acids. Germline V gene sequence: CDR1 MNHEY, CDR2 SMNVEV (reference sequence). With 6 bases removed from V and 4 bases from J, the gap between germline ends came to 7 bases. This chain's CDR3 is CASRGAYEQYF. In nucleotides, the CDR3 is TGTGCCAGCAGGGGCGCGTACGAGCAGTACTTC.

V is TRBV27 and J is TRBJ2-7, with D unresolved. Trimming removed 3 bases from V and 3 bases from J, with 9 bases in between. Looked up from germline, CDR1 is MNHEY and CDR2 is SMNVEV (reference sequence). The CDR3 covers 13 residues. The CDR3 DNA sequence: TGTGCCAGCAGTTTGCACTCTGTCTACGAGCAGTACTTC. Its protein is CASSLHSVYEQYF.

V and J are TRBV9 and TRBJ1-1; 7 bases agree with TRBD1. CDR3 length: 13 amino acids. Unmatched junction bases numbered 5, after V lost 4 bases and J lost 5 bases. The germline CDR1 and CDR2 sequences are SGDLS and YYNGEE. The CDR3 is CASSLTGETEAFF. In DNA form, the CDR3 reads TGTGCCAGCAGCTTAACAGGGGAAACTGAAGCTTTCTTT.

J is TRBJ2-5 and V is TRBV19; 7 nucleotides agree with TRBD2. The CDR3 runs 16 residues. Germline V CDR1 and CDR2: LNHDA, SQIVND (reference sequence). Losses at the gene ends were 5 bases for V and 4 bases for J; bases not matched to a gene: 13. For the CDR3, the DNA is TGTGCCAGTAGTCGGGACGCGGGAGTAACGGGAGAGACCCAGTACTTC. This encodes CASSRDAGVTGETQYF.

This chain's CDR3 is CASSLGAGLRVLFF. The CDR3 bases are TGTGCCAGCAGCTTAGGGGCAGGGCTTAGGGTACTGTTTTTT. The chain recombines TRBV7-2 with TRBJ1-4; the D gene is possibly TRBD1 (5 bases). The V end was cut by 1 base, the J end by 13 bases, with 16 bases between. Per germline, CDR1 SGHTA and CDR2 FQGNSA. The CDR3 loop spans 14 amino acids.

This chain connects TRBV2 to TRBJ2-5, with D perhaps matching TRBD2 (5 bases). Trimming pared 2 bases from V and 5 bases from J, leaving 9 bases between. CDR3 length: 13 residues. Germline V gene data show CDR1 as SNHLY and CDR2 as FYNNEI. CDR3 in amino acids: CASSESPGETQYF. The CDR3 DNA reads TGTGCCAGCAGTGAATCCCCGGGGGAGACCCAGTACTTC.

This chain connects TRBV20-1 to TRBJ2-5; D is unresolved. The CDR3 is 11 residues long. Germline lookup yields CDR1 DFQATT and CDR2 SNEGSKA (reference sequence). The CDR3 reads CSKLYQETQYF. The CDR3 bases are TGCAGCAAACTCTACCAAGAGACCCAGTACTTC.